This is a list of T cell receptor beta chains from one sample in a study of spatial heterogeneity in lung cancer. TCRdb itself ran the 5' RACE reads through MiXCR, one entry per CDR3 protein. The sample shows more than 80,000 distinct CDR3 sequences, over 9.5% of them seen only once. The sequenced sample was PBMCs, obtained at surgery. Receptors originate from a male donor with early-stage non-small cell lung cancer. Each CDR3 is given with its conserved first and last residue. The order of the fields is D gene, clone size, V gene, J gene, CDR3 DNA, CDR3 protein. D genes are given only for firm matches. Size is omitted from some rows. Given values are once, few, many or a class for expanded clones.

-	few	TRBV12-3/TRBV12-4	TRBJ1-1	TGTGCCAGCAGTTTAAAGGACCCGGGGACTGAAGCTTTCTTT	CASSLKDPGTEAFF
-	many	TRBV7-9	TRBJ2-2	TGTGCCAGCATCCCGGAACGGAGACCGAACACCGGGGAGCTGTTTTTT	CASIPERRPNTGELFF
-	few	TRBV24-1	TRBJ2-2	TGTGCCACCATGGGACATACGAACACCGGGGAGCTGTTTTTT	CATMGHTNTGELFF
-	-	TRBV19	TRBJ1-5	TGTGCCAGTAGTATGCAGATCAATCAGCCCCAGCATTTT	CASSMQINQPQHF
-	-	TRBV6-2/TRBV6-3	TRBJ2-7	TGTGCCAGCAGTTACGTTTATTACGAGCAGTACTTC	CASSYVYYEQYF
-	-	TRBV2	TRBJ1-2	TGTGCCAGCAGTGAGGGGGTCCCCTTCGACTACACCTTC	CASSEGVPFDYTF
-	-	TRBV7-2	TRBJ1-6	TGTGCCAGCACCTCCCGAAGGGACGGCTATTCACCCCTCCACTTT	CASTSRRDGYSPLHF
TRBD1	-	TRBV2	TRBJ2-1	TGTGCCAGCAGTAACAGGGGGCCTGAGCAGTTCTTC	CASSNRGPEQFF
-	few	TRBV11-2	TRBJ1-5	TGTGCCAGCAGCAACTACAGGGAGAGCAATCAGCCCCAGCATTTT	CASSNYRESNQPQHF
TRBD2	few	TRBV6-2/TRBV6-3	TRBJ2-1	TGTGCCAGCAGCGGAGGGACTAGCGGGAGAAGAGGTAATGAGCAGTTCTTC	CASSGGTSGRRGNEQFF
-	many	TRBV29-1	TRBJ2-6	TGCAGCGTTGTGGTGATAGGGGCCAACGTCCTGACTTTC	CSVVVIGANVLTF
-	few	TRBV20-1	TRBJ2-3	TGCAGTGCTAGTTTACAGGGTGTCCCAGATACGCAGTATTTT	CSASLQGVPDTQYF
TRBD1	few	TRBV7-2	TRBJ2-3	TGTGCCAATACCGGGACAGGGGGCCGAGATACGCAGTATTTT	CANTGTGGRDTQYF
-	-	TRBV25-1	TRBJ2-7	TGTGCCAGCAGTGAGTGGGGGTCCTACGAGCAGTACTTC	CASSEWGSYEQYF
TRBD2	-	TRBV4-3	TRBJ2-1	TGCGCCAGCAGCCAAGTGGCGGGAGGCTCCTACAATGAGCAGTTCTTC	CASSQVAGGSYNEQFF
-	-	TRBV5-1	TRBJ2-2	TGCGCCAGCACCGTACAGCTCGCGAACACCTGGGAGCTGTTTTTT	CASTVQLANTWELFF
-	few	TRBV18	TRBJ1-1	TGTGCCAGCTCACCGCCATCAGCGCGAAGCACTGAAGCTTTCTTT	CASSPPSARSTEAFF
-	-	TRBV6-6	TRBJ2-2	TGTGCCAGCAGTTACTCTGACAGAACGAACACCGGGGAGCTGTTTTTT	CASSYSDRTNTGELFF
-	many	TRBV25-1	TRBJ2-3	TGTGCCAGCAGTGCTCAGGGGATCACAGATACGCAGTATTTT	CASSAQGITDTQYF
TRBD2	many	TRBV9	TRBJ2-7	TGTGCCAGCAGCTCCCTCGGGGGAGGGCCGTACGAGCAGTACTTC	CASSSLGGGPYEQYF
TRBD1	-	TRBV28	TRBJ2-3	TGTGCCAGCAGTTACAGGACAGGCCTCACAGATACGCAGTATTTT	CASSYRTGLTDTQYF
-	-	TRBV29-1	TRBJ2-7	TGCAGCGTCGCTGGGACTGGATCCTACGAGCAGTACTTC	CSVAGTGSYEQYF
-	few	TRBV29-1	TRBJ2-4	TGCAGCGTTGTATCGGCAGGGGTAGCCAAAAACATTCAGTACTTC	CSVVSAGVAKNIQYF
TRBD2	many	TRBV15	TRBJ2-7	TGTGCCACCCGACCGATAGCGGGAGACTCCTACGAGCAGTACTTC	CATRPIAGDSYEQYF
TRBD2	many	TRBV5-1	TRBJ2-3	TGCGCCAGCAGCTTGGTGTTTAGCGGGGGACAAGTAGGAGGAGATACGCAGTATTTT	CASSLVFSGGQVGGDTQYF
-	-	TRBV19	TRBJ2-2	TGTGCCAGTAGTATGCGTGTGGGGTCCATTAACACCGGGGAGCTGTTTTTT	CASSMRVGSINTGELFF
TRBD2	few	TRBV7-9	TRBJ2-7	TGTGCCAGCAGCCAGAACTCATTCGCTCGAACAGCGGGAGAGAAGTACGAGCAGTACTTC	CASSQNSFARTAGEKYEQYF
TRBD1	few	TRBV29-1	TRBJ1-2	TGCAGCTCCGGGACAGGGGGCAACTATGGCTACACCTTC	CSSGTGGNYGYTF
-	-	TRBV5-1	TRBJ2-1	TGCGCCAGCAGTCCCGGGACTTACAATGAGCAGTTCTTC	CASSPGTYNEQFF
-	few	TRBV7-8	TRBJ1-3	TGTGCCAGCAGCTTAAAGCCGGCAGGGATTGGAAACACCATATATTTT	CASSLKPAGIGNTIYF
-	-	TRBV5-1	TRBJ1-1	TGCGCCAGCAGCTGGAGCACGGGCGTGAACACTGAAGCTTTCTTT	CASSWSTGVNTEAFF
-	-	TRBV30	TRBJ2-1	TGTGCCTGGAGTGTAGAGGCAGCTCGGGGCCACAATGAGCAGTTCTTC	CAWSVEAARGHNEQFF
-	many	TRBV18	TRBJ2-7	TGTGCCAGCTCACCAGCAAGTTCCTACGAGCAGTACTTC	CASSPASSYEQYF
-	many	TRBV5-1	TRBJ2-3	TGCGCCAGCAGCTTGAAGCGAGGAGGCACAGATACGCAGTATTTT	CASSLKRGGTDTQYF
-	many	TRBV6-2/TRBV6-3	TRBJ1-1	TGTGCCAGCAGCCAAGCTATGGGGCAGGGCTTGAACACTGAAGCTTTCTTT	CASSQAMGQGLNTEAFF
-	few	TRBV14	TRBJ1-2	TGTGCCAGCAGCCAAGAATCGCACAGATCGTATGGCTACACCTTC	CASSQESHRSYGYTF
-	-	TRBV6-2/TRBV6-3	TRBJ1-5	TGTGCCAGCAGTCCGGACGGGTTTAGCAATCAGCCCCAGCATTTT	CASSPDGFSNQPQHF
TRBD2	-	TRBV7-9	TRBJ2-1	TGTGCCAGCAGCTTAGCGGGAGGGCGGGGCCATGAGCAGTTCTTC	CASSLAGGRGHEQFF
TRBD2	-	TRBV11-2	TRBJ2-5	TGTGCCAGCAGCCGGACTAGCGCACAAGAGACCCAGTACTTC	CASSRTSAQETQYF
-	few	TRBV28	TRBJ2-7	TGTGCCAGCAGTACCGAGGGCGGTGGTTCGGGCGAGCAGTACTTC	CASSTEGGGSGEQYF
-	few	TRBV20-1	TRBJ2-1	TGCAGTGCTAGACGGAGGGATGAGCAGTTCTTC	CSARRRDEQFF
-	many	TRBV7-2	TRBJ1-6	TGTGCCAGCAGCTCCATAACGGGGGGTAATTCACCCCTCCACTTT	CASSSITGGNSPLHF
-	once	TRBV7-2	TRBJ2-2	TGTGCCAGCAGCTTAGCGGGGTCGAACACCGGGGAGCTGTTTTTT	CASSLAGSNTGELFF
-	-	TRBV3-1	TRBJ2-7	TGTGCCAGCAGCCAAGCGGTAAGCGCCTACGAGCAGTACTTC	CASSQAVSAYEQYF
-	-	TRBV14	TRBJ1-2	TGTGCCAGCAGCCAAGATTCCGGGTTCGCTAACTATGGCTACACCTTC	CASSQDSGFANYGYTF
TRBD1	-	TRBV7-2	TRBJ1-6	TGTGCCAGCAGCCCGGACAGGGCCTCCTATAATTCACCCCTCCACTTT	CASSPDRASYNSPLHF
TRBD2	many	TRBV12-3/TRBV12-4	TRBJ2-1	TGTGCCAGCAGCAGGCTAGCGGGAAGGGGGTACAATGAGCAGTTCTTC	CASSRLAGRGYNEQFF
TRBD2	few	TRBV19	TRBJ2-5	TGTGCCAGTAGTGCCTTCACTAGCGGCCAAGAGACCCAGTACTTC	CASSAFTSGQETQYF
TRBD1	few	TRBV18	TRBJ2-3	TGTGCCAGCTCACCATCCTCCGGGACAGGAAGCACAGATACGCAGTATTTT	CASSPSSGTGSTDTQYF
-	few	TRBV7-2	TRBJ2-7	TGTGCCAGCAGCTTAGAGGTGGGTTTCCCCTACGAGCAGTACTTC	CASSLEVGFPYEQYF
TRBD1	-	TRBV5-4	TRBJ2-3	TGTGCCAGCAGCTTAGGGGACAGGGGCACAGATACGCAGTATTTT	CASSLGDRGTDTQYF
TRBD1	-	TRBV24-1	TRBJ2-1	TGTGCCACCAGCGAACCCGGGACAGGGTATAAGTTCTTC	CATSEPGTGYKFF
TRBD2	few	TRBV30	TRBJ2-2	TGTGCCTGCCAACTAGCGGGAGCGGCCGGGGAGCTGTTTTTT	CACQLAGAAGELFF
-	-	TRBV9	TRBJ1-1	TGTGCCAGCAGCCCCTCGACAAGAACTGAAGCTTTCTTT	CASSPSTRTEAFF
-	many	TRBV12-3/TRBV12-4	TRBJ1-2	TGTGCCAGCAGTAGGGGAGCTAACTATGGCTACACCTTC	CASSRGANYGYTF
TRBD2	many	TRBV12-3/TRBV12-4	TRBJ2-1	TGTGCCAGCAGGGAACTAGCGGGAGGGCGAAATGAGCAGTTCTTC	CASRELAGGRNEQFF
-	-	TRBV7-8	TRBJ2-4	TGTGCCAGCAGCTTAGGGGACACCGAAAAGTACTTC	CASSLGDTEKYF